The 15 T cell receptor beta chains below were found in one sample sequenced in a study of early T cells in non-severe SARS-CoV-2 infection. One entry per CDR3 protein, called by TCRdb with MiXCR from the 5' RACE reads. The table lists 50,000 to 65,000 distinct CDR3 sequences, around 14% of them singletons. Sequencing was carried out using whole blood. These receptors were collected from an adult who was a healthcare worker with PCR-confirmed SARS-CoV-2 infection or an uninfected control (not recorded which).

This clonotype was observed a handful of times. V is TRBV27 and J is TRBJ2-7; unclear D gene. The CDR3 loop spans 14 amino acids. Germline V gene data show CDR1 as MNHEY and CDR2 as SMNVEV (reference sequence). V was clipped by 5 bases and J by 0 bases, with 11 bases between them. In DNA form, the CDR3 reads TGTGCCAGCAGTCCAACACAAAGCTCCTACGAGCAGTACTTC. Translation gives CASSPTQSSYEQYF.

The chain employs TRBV6-2 or TRBV6-3 and TRBJ2-7, with 12 bases fitting TRBD2. This CDR3 region has 14 residues. J gave up 3 bases and V 7 bases, and 4 bases lay outside the gene matches. Germline lookup yields CDR1 MNHEY and CDR2 SVGEGT. DNA for the CDR3: TGTGCCAGCAAACTAGCGGGGGGCCGCTACGAGCAGTACTTC. Its translation is CASKLAGGRYEQYF.

On this clonotype: At one boundary the junction diverges from the germline segment, which might be a read error. This chain links TRBV13 with TRBJ1-2; 9 bases are a match to TRBD1. The CDR3 has 17 amino acids. In germline, CDR1 is PRHDT, CDR2 FYEKMQ (reference sequence). CDR3 residues: CASSTTISGDRAYDYTF. For the CDR3, the DNA is TGTGCCAGCAGCACTACTATCTCCGGGGACAGGGCCTATGACTACACCTTC. The full variable domain, in which reference TRBV13 and TRBJ1-2 provide the parts outside the CDR3, is AAGVIQSPRHLIKEKRETATLKCYPIPRHDTVYWYQQGPGQDPQFLISFYEKMQSDKGSIPDRFSAQQFSDYHSELNMSSLELGDSALYFCASSTTISGDRAYDYTFGSGTRLTVV.

This clonotype was recorded at least ten times. V and J are TRBV7-2 and TRBJ2-7; the D is unclear. The CDR3 totals 15 residues. Deletions cut 1 base from V and 1 base from J, with 11 bases between. Germline values: CDR1 SGHTA, CDR2 FQGNSA. CDR3 DNA sequence: TGTGCCAGCAGCTTAGGGCCCCGCGGTTCCTACGAGCAGTACTTC. It yields the protein CASSLGPRGSYEQYF.

This clonotype has a count of ten or more. The CDR3 protein is CAISDRVNNEQFF. For the CDR3, the DNA is TGTGCCATCTCGGACAGAGTGAACAATGAGCAGTTCTTC. The chain combines TRBV10-3 with TRBJ2-1; D perhaps matches TRBD1 (6 bases). Trimming pared 8 bases from V and 5 bases from J, leaving 13 bases between. The germline gives CDR1 ENHRY, CDR2 SYGVKD. The CDR3 has 13 amino acids.

This clonotype was counted only a few times. This chain uses TRBV6-6 with TRBJ2-1; TRBD2 is a possible D gene (5 bases). This CDR3 has 13 amino acids. Germline V gene data show CDR1 as MNHNY and CDR2 as SVGAGI (reference sequence). V shed 0 bases and J shed 7 bases, with 7 bases lying between them. CDR3 nucleotide sequence: TGTGCCAGCAGTTACTCGAGGGATAATGAGCAGTTCTTC. Encoded protein: CASSYSRDNEQFF.

Many counts were recorded for this clonotype. J is TRBJ2-7 and V is TRBV18, with 7 bases identical to TRBD1. Per germline, CDR1 KGHSH and CDR2 LQKENI. CDR3 length: 18 residues. V shed 2 bases, J shed 2 bases, and the junction held 15 bases outside the gene matches. CDR3 amino acids: CASSPSPPIPGQTYEQYF. DNA for the CDR3: TGTGCCAGCTCACCATCCCCTCCCATCCCGGGACAGACCTACGAGCAGTACTTC.

This clonotype was seen more than once but under ten times. The chain has TRBV29-1 and TRBJ2-2; D remains ambiguous. Trimming stripped 4 bases from V and 0 bases from J, with 0 bases between. The CDR3 sequence is 11 residues long. CDR1 SQVTM and CDR2 ANQGSEA come from the germline V gene. CDR3 sequence: CSVANTGELFF. The CDR3, as DNA: TGCAGCGTTGCGAACACCGGGGAGCTGTTTTTT.

This clonotype was seen more than once but under ten times. This chain uses TRBV10-1 with TRBJ2-2; the D gene is possibly TRBD2 (5 bases). V lost 0 bases, J lost 4 bases, and 9 bases lay in between. This CDR3 has 15 amino acids. Germline V CDR1 and CDR2: WNHNN, SYGVQD (reference sequence). CDR3 loop: CASSESWEITGELFF. CDR3 sequence (DNA): TGCGCCAGCAGTGAGTCCTGGGAGATCACCGGGGAGCTGTTTTTT.

Many counts were recorded for this clonotype. The chain couples TRBV5-5 to TRBJ1-1; no firm D call. Germline-derived CDR1 and CDR2 are SGHKS and YYEKEE (reference sequence). The length of the CDR3 is 13 residues. Trimming removed 5 bases at V and 5 bases at J, with 13 bases between. The CDR3 DNA is TGTGCCAGCAGGGTAGGCGGGGAGACTGAAGCTTTCTTT. This encodes CASRVGGETEAFF.

The V call is TRBV7-9, the J call TRBJ2-7; 8 nucleotides agree with TRBD1. Looked up from germline, CDR1 is SEHNR and CDR2 is FQNEAQ (reference sequence). The CDR3 is 14 amino acids. With V trimmed by 3 bases and J by 4 bases, 5 bases remained unmatched. The CDR3 region is CASSLPGQVYEQYF. The CDR3 DNA is TGTGCCAGCAGCTTGCCGGGACAGGTGTACGAGCAGTACTTC. Using reference TRBV7-9 and TRBJ2-7 for the parts outside the CDR3, the full variable domain is DTGVSQNPRHKITKRGQNVTFRCDPISEHNRLYWYRQTLGQGPEFLTYFQNEAQLEKSRLLSDRFSAERPKGSFSTLEIQRTEQGDSAMYLCASSLPGQVYEQYFGPGTRLTVT.

Here the CDR3 reads CASSFRPIGNEQFF. The CDR3 region has the DNA TGTGCCAGCAGTTTCCGGCCGATCGGCAATGAGCAGTTCTTC. The chain carries TRBV27 and TRBJ2-1; no reliable D call. V lost 3 bases, J lost 6 bases, and 12 bases lay in between. The CDR3 covers 14 residues. CDR1 and CDR2 from the germline V gene are MNHEY and SMNVEV (reference sequence).

This clonotype occurred a few times. V and J are TRBV7-8 and TRBJ2-5; weak D call: TRBD2 (5 bases). This CDR3 contains 12 residues. Germline-derived CDR1 and CDR2 are SGHVS and FQNEAQ. The V and J ends lost 5 bases and 5 bases respectively, with 9 bases between them. The CDR3: CASSPSGETQYF. DNA for the CDR3: TGTGCCAGCAGCCCCTCGGGGGAGACCCAGTACTTC. Full variable domain (outside the CDR3, taken from reference TRBV7-8 and TRBJ2-5): GAGVSQSPRYKVAKRGQDVALRCDPISGHVSLFWYQQALGQGPEFLTYFQNEAQLDKSGLPSDRFFAERPEGSVSTLKIQRTQQEDSAVYLCASSPSGETQYFGPGTRLLVL.

This clonotype came up a few times. The V call is TRBV2, the J call TRBJ1-5; weak D call: TRBD1 (5 bases). Germline CDR1 SNHLY, CDR2 FYNNEI. The V gene lost 7 bases and the J gene lost 7 bases, with 20 bases spanning the gap. The CDR3 contains 15 residues. As DNA, the CDR3 is TGTGCCAGCAACTTCGGGACGCTCTTCGGGCAGCCCCAGCATTTT. Translation gives CASNFGTLFGQPQHF.

This clonotype showed up many times. This chain connects TRBV6-6 to TRBJ2-5, with no clear D. This CDR3 region has 12 residues. Germline-derived CDR1 and CDR2 are MNHNY and SVGAGI (reference sequence). The V and J ends lost 2 bases and 1 base respectively, with 2 bases between them. In DNA, the CDR3 is TGTGCCAGCAGTTACGGCCAAGAGACCCAGTACTTC. Amino acid sequence: CASSYGQETQYF.